Listed here is a single TCR beta chain. Its antigen is undetermined. These data originate in a study of post-analysis software for immune sequencing data. Study as a whole: The study covered relapsing-remitting, secondary progressive and progressive-relapsing courses of multiple sclerosis.

Overall study results and limits: Controls showed lower frequencies than patients for roughly five TRBV segments, and TRBV5-6, TRBV5-1 and TRBV20-1 were among these. When the samples were clustered directly with F measure, those that had been prepared in the same batch showed strong co-clustering. People with multiple sclerosis had a significantly lower normalized Chao1 diversity than controls did.

Unique molecular identifiers were present in the TCR beta cDNA libraries. Input of about 0.9 to 10 million T cells yielded 400,000 to 550,000 cDNA molecules. TCRdb re-called the PCR reads through MiXCR, storing one row per CDR3 protein. The sample has about 540,000 distinct CDR3 sequences; around 34% are singletons. This CDR3 is 12 amino acids long. CDR1 is ENHRY, CDR2 SYGVKD, per germline. Trimming shortened V by 5 bases and J by 3 bases, and 7 bases separated the two germline ends. Sequenced material: blood. The receptor comes from a girl aged 2-17 years with multiple sclerosis. The genes are TRBV10-3 and TRBJ1-2, with D perhaps matching TRBD1 (6 bases). The DNA for the CDR3 is TGTGCCATCAGTTCAGGGGACTATGGCTACACCTTC. Protein: CAISSGDYGYTF.